This T cell receptor beta chain was captured in a study of T-cell memory formation after mild COVID-19. A few counts support this clonotype. 5'RACE with constant-segment primers built TCRalpha and TCRbeta cDNA libraries with UMIs. TCRdb itself ran the 5' RACE reads through MiXCR, one entry per CDR3 protein. Of more than 75,000 distinct CDR3 sequences in the sample, about 15% were seen once. V was cut by 7 bases and J by 2 bases, with 12 bases left in between. The CDR3 loop spans 14 amino acids. CDR1 is SNHLY and CDR2 is FYNNEI in the germline V gene. Sequencing input: PBMCs or a T cell subset sorted from them (not recorded which). The clonotype comes from an adult woman who had mild COVID-19 (a few samples of this study predate the infection). Cell type and time point are not known. This sequence joins TRBV2 and TRBJ2-4, with D unresolved. CDR3 residues: CASTPVTSKNIQYF. The CDR3, as DNA: TGTGCCAGCACGCCGGTTACTTCCAAAAACATTCAGTACTTC.